A selection of T cell receptor beta chains follows, all from one sample in a study of regulatory T cells in long-lasting Graves disease. From the multiplex PCR reads, TCRdb called clonotypes with MiXCR, one entry per CDR3 protein. Among under 700,000 distinct CDR3 sequences listed, about 16% were seen once. In addition, the sample was reused for a study of T cells in Graves' hyperthyroidism and ophthalmopathy.

The sample consisted of peripheral blood mononuclear cells (PBMCs), taken at new diagnosis, from a patient treated with antithyroid drugs. The receptors stem from a woman aged 35-65 years with Graves disease. The CDR3 runs from the conserved cysteine through the conserved F or W. Each record gives: J gene, V gene, clone size, D gene, CDR3 DNA, CDR3 protein. D genes are given only for firm matches. The size of a clone is reported for some rows only, either as once, few or many, or as a class for expanded clones.

J gene: TRBJ2-2
V gene: TRBV10-3
clone size: NA
D gene: TRBD1
CDR3 DNA: TGTGCCATCACCCCTGACAGGGCCCCGAACACCGGGGAGCTGTTTTTT
CDR3 protein: CAITPDRAPNTGELFF

J gene: TRBJ1-5
V gene: TRBV18
clone size: few
D gene: TRBD1
CDR3 DNA: TGTGCCAGCTCAGCAGGGGACAGGGGGCGCAATCAGCCCCAGCATTTT
CDR3 protein: CASSAGDRGRNQPQHF

J gene: TRBJ2-1
V gene: TRBV2
clone size: many
D gene: NA
CDR3 DNA: TGTGCCAGCAGCGCGTCCGACAATGAGCAGTTCTTC
CDR3 protein: CASSASDNEQFF

J gene: TRBJ1-2
V gene: TRBV30
clone size: many
D gene: TRBD1
CDR3 DNA: TGTGCCTGGAGTCTAAGGACAGGGGGCTATGGCTACACCTTC
CDR3 protein: CAWSLRTGGYGYTF

J gene: TRBJ1-1
V gene: TRBV4-1
clone size: few
D gene: NA
CDR3 DNA: TGCGCCAGCAGCCAAGATGGGGCCGGGGGTATTGCTGAAGCTTTCTTT
CDR3 protein: CASSQDGAGGIAEAFF

J gene: TRBJ1-5
V gene: TRBV19
clone size: few
D gene: TRBD1
CDR3 DNA: TGTGCCAGTAGTATTTCGTACAGGGGAGGAAGTCAGCCCCAGCATTTT
CDR3 protein: CASSISYRGGSQPQHF

J gene: TRBJ2-1
V gene: TRBV7-2
clone size: many
D gene: TRBD2
CDR3 DNA: TGTGCCAGCAGTATGTGGGGGGGTTCCTACAATGAGCAGTTCTTC
CDR3 protein: CASSMWGGSYNEQFF

J gene: TRBJ2-6
V gene: TRBV7-9
clone size: NA
D gene: NA
CDR3 DNA: TGTGCCAGCAGCTCCGAGACAGCTGGGGCCAACGTCCTGACTTTC
CDR3 protein: CASSSETAGANVLTF

J gene: TRBJ1-2
V gene: TRBV29-1
clone size: many
D gene: TRBD1
CDR3 DNA: TGCAGCGTTGAAGATTGGACAGGGTTATATGGCTACACCTTC
CDR3 protein: CSVEDWTGLYGYTF

J gene: TRBJ2-5
V gene: TRBV6-1
clone size: few
D gene: NA
CDR3 DNA: TGTGCCAGCAGTGCAACTCGTATGGAGACCCAGTACTTC
CDR3 protein: CASSATRMETQYF

J gene: TRBJ1-1
V gene: TRBV7-2
clone size: many
D gene: NA
CDR3 DNA: TGTGCCAGCAGCTTATTCACAAGATACACTGAAGCTTTCTTT
CDR3 protein: CASSLFTRYTEAFF

J gene: TRBJ2-3
V gene: TRBV10-2
clone size: NA
D gene: NA
CDR3 DNA: TGCGCCAGCAGTGAGTCGAAGGCTTTGCACGGTACGCAGTATTTT
CDR3 protein: CASSESKALHGTQYF

J gene: TRBJ2-7
V gene: TRBV4-1
clone size: few
D gene: NA
CDR3 DNA: TGCGCCAGCAGACTGGAGGCGGAAGTTGGGGCTCGGCAGTACTTC
CDR3 protein: CASRLEAEVGARQYF

J gene: TRBJ2-4
V gene: TRBV29-1
clone size: NA
D gene: NA
CDR3 DNA: TGCAGCGTTGAAGATCAGTTAGCCAAAAACATTCAGTACTTC
CDR3 protein: CSVEDQLAKNIQYF

J gene: TRBJ2-7
V gene: TRBV5-6
clone size: NA
D gene: NA
CDR3 DNA: TGTGCCAGCCAACACCGGGTCCAAGCGCCTTACGAGCAGTACTTC
CDR3 protein: CASQHRVQAPYEQYF

J gene: TRBJ1-5
V gene: TRBV3-1
clone size: many
D gene: NA
CDR3 DNA: TGTGCCAGCAGCCAAGATCGGAAATCGCTGCATTTT
CDR3 protein: CASSQDRKSLHF

J gene: TRBJ2-7
V gene: TRBV6-1
clone size: NA
D gene: NA
CDR3 DNA: TGTGCCAGCACCCGGACCCGGGGCCACGAGCAGTACTTC
CDR3 protein: CASTRTRGHEQYF

J gene: TRBJ2-5
V gene: TRBV2
clone size: many
D gene: NA
CDR3 DNA: TGTGCCAGCCTGGGACAACCCAAAGAGACCCAGTACTTC
CDR3 protein: CASLGQPKETQYF

J gene: TRBJ2-3
V gene: TRBV30
clone size: NA
D gene: NA
CDR3 DNA: TGTGCCTGGAGTGTACAGCTTGGTTGGACAGATACGCAGTATTTT
CDR3 protein: CAWSVQLGWTDTQYF

J gene: TRBJ2-5
V gene: TRBV3-1
clone size: many
D gene: NA
CDR3 DNA: TGTGCCAGCAGCCGACTTGGGGGGAAGACCCAGTACTTC
CDR3 protein: CASSRLGGKTQYF

J gene: TRBJ1-5
V gene: TRBV2
clone size: many
D gene: NA
CDR3 DNA: TGTGCCAGCAAGGGCAGGGATAATCAGCCCCAGCATTTT
CDR3 protein: CASKGRDNQPQHF

J gene: TRBJ2-2
V gene: TRBV5-6
clone size: many
D gene: TRBD1
CDR3 DNA: TGTGCCAGCAGCTACGTACAGGGGCCCGGGGAGCTGTTTTTT
CDR3 protein: CASSYVQGPGELFF

J gene: TRBJ2-1
V gene: TRBV7-2
clone size: few
D gene: NA
CDR3 DNA: TGTGCCAGCAGCTTAGAGGACTCCCTTCCGTATCAGTTCTTC
CDR3 protein: CASSLEDSLPYQFF

J gene: TRBJ2-7
V gene: TRBV5-5
clone size: NA
D gene: NA
CDR3 DNA: TGTGCCAGCAGCTTTGTTCCCGAGTTTGGTTTCGAGCAGTACTTC
CDR3 protein: CASSFVPEFGFEQYF

J gene: TRBJ2-1
V gene: TRBV9
clone size: many
D gene: NA
CDR3 DNA: TGTGCCAGCAGCGTACAGGGGGGGTACAATGAGCAGTTCTTC
CDR3 protein: CASSVQGGYNEQFF

J gene: TRBJ2-3
V gene: TRBV4-1
clone size: few
D gene: TRBD2
CDR3 DNA: TGCGCCAGCAGCCAAGCCCCGGGACTAGCGGGGTGGGGTGATACGCAGTATTTT
CDR3 protein: CASSQAPGLAGWGDTQYF

J gene: TRBJ2-5
V gene: TRBV20-1
clone size: many
D gene: TRBD2
CDR3 DNA: TGCAGTGCTAGTAAAGGCGGGGGGGTACAAGAGACCCAGTACTTC
CDR3 protein: CSASKGGGVQETQYF

J gene: TRBJ1-6
V gene: TRBV20-1
clone size: many
D gene: NA
CDR3 DNA: TGCAGTGCCCTCTCGGGGGGCGGTTCACCCCTCCACTTT
CDR3 protein: CSALSGGGSPLHF

J gene: TRBJ2-1
V gene: TRBV2
clone size: NA
D gene: TRBD2
CDR3 DNA: TGTGCCAGCAGTGAGGGCGGGGGGGACAATGAGCAGTTCTTC
CDR3 protein: CASSEGGGDNEQFF

J gene: TRBJ1-1
V gene: TRBV5-1
clone size: few
D gene: NA
CDR3 DNA: TGCGCCAGCAGCATAGACGAGGGGACTTTGACGGAAGCTTTCTTT
CDR3 protein: CASSIDEGTLTEAFF

J gene: TRBJ2-2
V gene: TRBV7-3
clone size: NA
D gene: NA
CDR3 DNA: TGTGCCAGCAGCTTAGGTCAGACCGGGGAGCTGTTTTTT
CDR3 protein: CASSLGQTGELFF

J gene: TRBJ2-7
V gene: TRBV3-1
clone size: many
D gene: NA
CDR3 DNA: TGTGCCAGCAGCCGGGACACCACATCGTACGAGCAGTACTTC
CDR3 protein: CASSRDTTSYEQYF

J gene: TRBJ1-5
V gene: TRBV4-1
clone size: few
D gene: TRBD1
CDR3 DNA: TGCGCCAGCAGCCAAGAACCGGGGACAGGGAGGCAGCCCCAGCATTTT
CDR3 protein: CASSQEPGTGRQPQHF

J gene: TRBJ2-1
V gene: TRBV6-2/TRBV6-3
clone size: few
D gene: NA
CDR3 DNA: TGTGCCAGCGACCGACAGCAGTTCTTC
CDR3 protein: CASDRQQFF

J gene: TRBJ2-7
V gene: TRBV14
clone size: NA
D gene: NA
CDR3 DNA: TGTGCCAGCAGCCATCGGACGGCTAACTCCTACGAGCAGTACTTC
CDR3 protein: CASSHRTANSYEQYF

J gene: TRBJ2-3
V gene: TRBV6-5
clone size: many
D gene: TRBD2
CDR3 DNA: TGTGCCAGCAGTTACCGTGCTAGGGAGGGCCAAAGCACAGATACGCAGTATTTT
CDR3 protein: CASSYRAREGQSTDTQYF

J gene: TRBJ2-1
V gene: TRBV3-1
clone size: many
D gene: NA
CDR3 DNA: TGTGCCAGCAGCCAAGATGGCGCATACAATGAGCAGTTCTTC
CDR3 protein: CASSQDGAYNEQFF

J gene: TRBJ2-1
V gene: TRBV7-2
clone size: few
D gene: NA
CDR3 DNA: TGTGCCAGCAGCTTAGTAACGGGGGAAGGATATGAGCAGTTCTTC
CDR3 protein: CASSLVTGEGYEQFF

J gene: TRBJ1-2
V gene: TRBV18
clone size: many
D gene: NA
CDR3 DNA: TGTGCCAGCTCACCACCGGGCAGATATGGCTACACCTTC
CDR3 protein: CASSPPGRYGYTF

J gene: TRBJ1-1
V gene: TRBV11-2
clone size: many
D gene: NA
CDR3 DNA: TGTGCCAGCAGCCCGGACACCTATGAAGCTTTCTTT
CDR3 protein: CASSPDTYEAFF

J gene: TRBJ2-3
V gene: TRBV7-9
clone size: NA
D gene: TRBD2
CDR3 DNA: TGTGCCAGCAGCCCGCCGAGGGCGGGGGGGCCAGGCAGCACAGATACGCAGTATTTT
CDR3 protein: CASSPPRAGGPGSTDTQYF

J gene: TRBJ1-2
V gene: TRBV7-9
clone size: many
D gene: NA
CDR3 DNA: TGTGCCAGCAGCTTAGCGCTGGGGCAGGGCCAGCTTGGCTACACCTTC
CDR3 protein: CASSLALGQGQLGYTF

J gene: TRBJ1-1
V gene: TRBV6-1
clone size: NA
D gene: NA
CDR3 DNA: TGTGCCAGCAGTCCCCTTAGGGGAAAGGATCTTATGGAAGCTTTCTTT
CDR3 protein: CASSPLRGKDLMEAFF

J gene: TRBJ2-5
V gene: TRBV5-1
clone size: few
D gene: NA
CDR3 DNA: TGCGCCAGCAGCTTGGCCGTAGGAACGGTGCAAGAGACCCAGTACTTC
CDR3 protein: CASSLAVGTVQETQYF

J gene: TRBJ1-2
V gene: TRBV14
clone size: NA
D gene: NA
CDR3 DNA: TGTGCCAGCAGCCAATGGGAAAGCTATGGCTACACCTTC
CDR3 protein: CASSQWESYGYTF

J gene: TRBJ2-3
V gene: TRBV12-3/TRBV12-4
clone size: many
D gene: NA
CDR3 DNA: TGTGCCAGCAGTCTAAAGTCGGGATCAGAGGGGTACACAGATACGCAGTATTTT
CDR3 protein: CASSLKSGSEGYTDTQYF

J gene: TRBJ2-5
V gene: TRBV6-1
clone size: many
D gene: NA
CDR3 DNA: TGTGCCAGCAGTGAGCCTCCTGAGACGGTAGAGACCCAGTACTTC
CDR3 protein: CASSEPPETVETQYF

J gene: TRBJ1-5
V gene: TRBV24-1
clone size: few
D gene: NA
CDR3 DNA: TGTGCCACCAGTTCAACAGGGTGGTCTCAGCCCCAGCATTTT
CDR3 protein: CATSSTGWSQPQHF

J gene: TRBJ2-1
V gene: TRBV5-1
clone size: many
D gene: TRBD1
CDR3 DNA: TGCGCCAGCAGCTTCGGGACAGGGGACAATGAGCAGTTCTTC
CDR3 protein: CASSFGTGDNEQFF

J gene: TRBJ1-1
V gene: TRBV19
clone size: many
D gene: TRBD1
CDR3 DNA: TGTGCCAGTAGGCTGACAGGGGGAACTGAAGCTTTCTTT
CDR3 protein: CASRLTGGTEAFF

J gene: TRBJ1-4
V gene: TRBV12-3/TRBV12-4
clone size: NA
D gene: NA
CDR3 DNA: TGTGCCAGCAGTTTAGAGTTCCAGCCTAATGAAAAACTGTTTTTT
CDR3 protein: CASSLEFQPNEKLFF

J gene: TRBJ2-3
V gene: TRBV3-1
clone size: few
D gene: NA
CDR3 DNA: TGTGCCAGCAGCCAAGATTACCCTCAGGGGAACACAGATACGCAGTATTTT
CDR3 protein: CASSQDYPQGNTDTQYF

J gene: TRBJ2-2
V gene: TRBV12-3/TRBV12-4
clone size: NA
D gene: TRBD1
CDR3 DNA: TGTGCCAGCAGCAGGACAGGACCTTTTGGGGAGCTGTTTTTT
CDR3 protein: CASSRTGPFGELFF

J gene: TRBJ1-2
V gene: TRBV19
clone size: NA
D gene: NA
CDR3 DNA: TGTGCCAGTAGTATAGGTGGTTTAGATGGCTACACCTTC
CDR3 protein: CASSIGGLDGYTF